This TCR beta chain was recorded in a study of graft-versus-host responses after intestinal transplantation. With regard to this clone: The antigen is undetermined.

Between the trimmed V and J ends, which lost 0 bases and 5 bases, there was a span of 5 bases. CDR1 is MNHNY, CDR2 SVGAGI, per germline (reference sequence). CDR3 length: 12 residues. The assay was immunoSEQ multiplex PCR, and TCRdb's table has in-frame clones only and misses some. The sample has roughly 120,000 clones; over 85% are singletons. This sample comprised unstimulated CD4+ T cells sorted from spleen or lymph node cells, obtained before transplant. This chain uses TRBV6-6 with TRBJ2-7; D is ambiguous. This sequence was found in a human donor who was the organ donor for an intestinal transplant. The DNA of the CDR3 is TGTGCCAGCAGTTACTCGAGAGACGAGCAGTACTTC. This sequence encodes CASSYSRDEQYF.